Listed below are T cell receptor beta chains from one sample, sequenced in a study of OX40 agonist ivuxolimab in advanced cancers. The repertoire was sequenced with immunoSEQ multiplex PCR; TCRdb's copy has only in-frame clones and lacks some. The repertoire holds fewer than 90,000 clones, with roughly 87% as singletons. The sequences come from CD4+ or CD8+ T cells sorted from blood, collected in a trial of the OX40 agonist ivuxolimab. The source is an adult with an advanced solid tumor such as melanoma, head and neck, liver or kidney cancer. The CDR3 runs from the conserved cysteine through the conserved F or W. D genes are given only for firm matches. Only part of the rows carry a size: once, few, many, or a class if the clone is expanded.

j_call clone_size v_call cdr3_length d_call cdr3_aa cdr3_nt
TRBJ2-3 . TRBV29-1 13 . CSVGPRSTDTQYF TGCAGCGTTGGGCCCCGGAGCACAGATACGCAGTATTTT
TRBJ2-3 . TRBV29-1 15 . CSVSGTLSGTDTQYF TGCAGCGTATCCGGGACCCTTAGTGGCACAGATACGCAGTATTTT
TRBJ1-2 . TRBV6-5 13 TRBD1 CASRQGAWRGYTF TGTGCCAGCCGACAGGGGGCTTGGCGCGGCTACACCTTC
TRBJ2-7 . TRBV11-1 15 TRBD2 CASSSTSGGSYEQYF TGTGCCAGCAGCTCTACTAGCGGGGGCTCCTACGAGCAGTACTTC
TRBJ2-3 . TRBV19 13 . CASTEGREDTQYF TGTGCCAGTACCGAGGGCCGGGAAGACACGCAGTATTTT
TRBJ2-7 . TRBV4-3 13 TRBD2 CASSQDLAGEQYF TGCGCCAGCAGCCAAGATCTAGCGGGGGAGCAGTACTTC
TRBJ2-2 . TRBV5-6 17 . CASSLRISGVNTGELFF TGTGCCAGCAGCTTGCGTATCTCAGGGGTGAACACCGGGGAGCTGTTTTTT
TRBJ2-5 . TRBV4-2 15 . CASSRRGPKQETQYF TGTGCCAGCAGCCGGAGGGGGCCTAAACAAGAGACCCAGTACTTC
TRBJ2-5 . TRBV7-2 15 . CASSPRGAGLETQYF TGTGCCAGCAGCCCTCGAGGGGCAGGGCTGGAGACCCAGTACTTC
TRBJ2-3 . TRBV19 14 TRBD1 CASSIKGAGDTQYF TGTGCCAGTAGTATCAAGGGGGCCGGAGATACGCAGTATTTT
TRBJ1-4 . TRBV5-4 16 . CASSAYVPGLNEKLFF TGTGCCAGCAGTGCATATGTACCAGGGCTAAATGAAAAACTGTTTTTT
TRBJ2-5 . TRBV28 14 TRBD1 CASSWDRERETQYF TGTGCCAGCAGTTGGGACAGGGAACGCGAGACCCAGTACTTC
TRBJ2-1 . TRBV5-1 16 . CASTSSGESSYNEQFF TGCGCCAGCACCTCCTCGGGGGAGAGCTCCTACAATGAGCAGTTCTTC
TRBJ2-7 . TRBV10-3 16 TRBD2 CAIREPSSSGRYEQYF TGTGCCATCAGAGAACCTAGTTCTAGCGGGAGGTACGAGCAGTACTTC
TRBJ2-7 . TRBV15 13 . CATSRDRKGEQYF TGTGCCACCAGCAGAGATCGGAAGGGCGAGCAGTACTTC
TRBJ2-1 . TRBV28 13 . CASRGSSYNEQFF TGTGCCAGTCGAGGTAGCTCCTACAATGAGCAGTTCTTC
TRBJ1-4 . TRBV15 15 TRBD1 CATSRDGTGEEKLFF TGTGCCACCAGCAGAGACGGGACAGGGGAGGAAAAACTGTTTTTT
TRBJ2-2 . TRBV5-1 13 . CASSPRNTGELFF TGCGCCAGCAGCCCACGGAACACCGGGGAGCTGTTTTTT
TRBJ1-1 . TRBV13 17 . CASSLVSSHGGETEAFF TGTGCCAGCAGCTTAGTTAGTTCTCATGGGGGAGAAACTGAAGCTTTCTTT
TRBJ2-5 . TRBV6-1 12 . CASSELAETQYF TGTGCCAGCAGTGAACTAGCGGAGACCCAGTACTTC
TRBJ2-7 . TRBV19 13 . CASSLRGSYEQYF TGTGCCAGTAGCCTTAGGGGATCCTACGAGCAGTACTTC
TRBJ1-1 few TRBV7-3 13 TRBD1 CASRLTGGTEAFF TGTGCCAGCAGGTTGACAGGGGGCACTGAAGCTTTCTTT
TRBJ2-5 . TRBV7-2 16 TRBD2 CASSLTSGLGQETQYF TGTGCCAGCAGCTTAACGAGTGGACTAGGACAAGAGACCCAGTACTTC
TRBJ1-6 once TRBV28 16 TRBD1 CASQVLDRGINSPLHF TGTGCCAGCCAAGTCTTGGACAGGGGGATCAATTCACCCCTCCACTTT
TRBJ2-1 . TRBV2 16 . CASNGPSRRSYNEQFF TGTGCCAGCAATGGGCCTAGCCGGCGCTCCTACAATGAGCAGTTCTTC
TRBJ2-1 . TRBV4-1 14 . CASSQVVVVDEQFF TGCGCCAGCAGCCAAGTTGTGGTGGTGGATGAGCAGTTCTTC
TRBJ2-7 . TRBV5-1 16 . CASSLLVGLSSYEQYF TGCGCCAGCAGCCTGCTGGTGGGCCTAAGCTCCTACGAGCAGTACTTC
TRBJ1-6 . TRBV25-1 15 . CASSAAGRENSPLHF TGTGCCAGCAGTGCCGCAGGGAGGGAAAATTCACCCCTCCACTTT
TRBJ2-5 . TRBV11-2 17 TRBD2 CASSLGLAGGLGETQYF TGTGCCAGCAGCTTGGGACTAGCGGGAGGGCTCGGGGAGACCCAGTACTTC
TRBJ1-2 . TRBV6-5 14 . CASSYSLANYGYTF TGTGCCAGCAGTTACTCGTTAGCTAACTATGGCTACACCTTC
TRBJ2-5 . TRBV5-1 14 . CASLPHTLGQTQYF TGCGCCAGCCTACCCCACACCCTGGGTCAGACCCAGTACTTC
TRBJ1-6 once TRBV6-1 15 . CAIKDSPGHNSPLHF TGTGCCATTAAGGACAGCCCTGGGCATAATTCACCCCTCCACTTT
TRBJ1-1 few TRBV18 13 TRBD1 CASSASGGTEAFF TGTGCCAGCTCGGCGTCAGGGGGCACTGAAGCTTTCTTT
TRBJ2-5 . TRBV5-1 14 . CASSTTTRGETQYF TGCGCCAGCAGCACCACGACCCGAGGGGAGACCCAGTACTTC
TRBJ2-1 . TRBV6-5 16 . CASSYSAQNYYNEQFF TGTGCCAGCAGTTACTCTGCGCAAAATTATTACAATGAGCAGTTCTTC
TRBJ2-5 . TRBV5-6 15 . CASSFGQTHQETQYF TGTGCCAGCAGCTTCGGACAGACCCACCAAGAGACCCAGTACTTC
TRBJ2-1 . TRBV28 12 . CASVSSYNEQFF TGTGCCAGCGTTAGCTCCTACAATGAGCAGTTCTTC
TRBJ1-2 once TRBV6-5 14 . CASSYSIRGYGYTF TGTGCCAGCAGTTACTCGATCAGGGGTTATGGCTACACCTTC
TRBJ2-6 . TRBV21-1 19 . CASSKPFSGRCSGANVLTF TGTGCCAGCAGCAAACCCTTCTCGGGACGGTGCTCTGGGGCCAACGTCCTGACTTTC
TRBJ2-3 . TRBV5-4 15 TRBD2 CASSFRTGGLDTQYF TGTGCCAGCAGCTTCCGGACCGGGGGGTTGGATACGCAGTATTTT
TRBJ1-3 . TRBV6-6 16 . CASSSPGQNSGNTIYF TGTGCCAGCAGTTCCCCTGGACAGAACTCTGGAAACACCATATATTTT
TRBJ2-7 . TRBV5-6 16 TRBD1 CASSSPGQGSSGEQYF TGTGCCAGCAGCTCACCGGGACAGGGCTCATCCGGCGAGCAGTACTTC
TRBJ2-7 . TRBV5-1 16 TRBD2 CASSTRTSGSSYEQYF TGCGCCAGCAGCACGAGGACTAGCGGGAGCTCCTACGAGCAGTACTTC
TRBJ2-2 . TRBV7-2 16 TRBD1 CASSMTGTGYTGELFF TGTGCCAGCAGCATGACCGGGACAGGTTACACCGGGGAGCTGTTTTTT
TRBJ2-5 . TRBV30 14 . CAWSVRGAWETQYF TGTGCCTGGAGTGTACGAGGGGCGTGGGAGACCCAGTACTTC
TRBJ1-5 few TRBV4-2 15 . CASSSGPLSNQPQHF TGTGCCAGCAGCTCGGGGCCCCTAAGCAATCAGCCCCAGCATTTT
TRBJ1-1 . TRBV6-6 11 . CASIRVTEAFF TGTGCCAGCATACGGGTCACTGAAGCTTTCTTT
TRBJ2-1 . TRBV5-4 14 . CASSLEAGSNHHFF TGTGCCAGCAGCTTAGAAGCGGGCTCTAACCACCACTTCTTC
TRBJ1-1 . TRBV5-1 13 TRBD1 CASMGTGRTEAFF TGCGCCAGCATGGGGACAGGGAGGACTGAAGCTTTCTTT
TRBJ2-7 once TRBV6-5 15 TRBD1 CASSYSSGQSHEQYF TGTGCCAGCAGTTACTCTTCGGGACAGTCCCACGAGCAGTACTTC
TRBJ1-5 few TRBV6-4 15 . CASSEFGWGNQPQHF TGTGCCAGCAGTGAGTTCGGATGGGGGAATCAGCCCCAGCATTTT
TRBJ2-5 . TRBV4-2 15 . CASSQEGSLGETQYF TGTGCCAGCAGCCAAGAAGGCAGCCTCGGGGAGACCCAGTACTTC
TRBJ2-6 few TRBV10-3 19 . CAISEPIRRFLSGANVLTF TGTGCCATCAGTGAGCCGATACGACGGTTTCTCTCTGGGGCCAACGTCCTGACTTTC
TRBJ1-6 . TRBV9 14 TRBD1 CASSTQGGGSPLHF TGTGCCAGCAGCACACAGGGGGGAGGTTCACCCCTCCACTTT
TRBJ2-1 . TRBV5-4 17 TRBD2 CASSLSSLAGGYNEQFF TGTGCCAGCAGCTTGAGTAGTCTAGCGGGAGGATACAATGAGCAGTTCTTC
TRBJ2-5 . TRBV5-1 11 . CASSVQETQYF TGCGCCAGCAGCGTCCAAGAGACCCAGTACTTC
TRBJ2-3 . TRBV5-6 14 . CASSLWQAGDTQYF TGTGCCAGCAGCTTGTGGCAAGCGGGAGATACGCAGTATTTT
TRBJ2-1 . TRBV7-9 17 TRBD2 CASSPFGAGGPGNEQFF TGTGCCAGCAGCCCTTTTGGGGCGGGAGGGCCAGGTAATGAGCAGTTCTTC